This T cell receptor beta chain was recovered during a study of OX40 agonist ivuxolimab in advanced cancers. Overall study: Patients assigned to dose escalation were diagnosed with hepatocellular carcinoma, melanoma, renal cell or head and neck cancer.

Libraries were prepared by immunoSEQ multiplex PCR; TCRdb keeps only in-frame clonotypes and omits some of them. The table records tens of thousands of clones, 80% to 95% of them present only once. The CDR3 is 12 residues long. Trimming took 3 bases from V and 3 from J, leaving 5 bases between them. Looked up from germline, CDR1 is SGHVS and CDR2 is FNYEAQ. The source was CD4+ or CD8+ T cells sorted from blood, collected in a trial of the OX40 agonist ivuxolimab. The J gene is TRBJ2-5, the V gene TRBV7-6; D is undetermined. The TCR originated in an adult with an advanced solid tumor such as melanoma, head and neck, liver or kidney cancer. The CDR3 is CASSFLEETQYF. The CDR3 nucleotides are TGTGCCAGCAGCTTCTTGGAAGAGACCCAGTACTTC.